A selection of T cell receptor beta chains follows, all from one sample in a study of cytomegalovirus exposure and HLA in healthy donors. Assay: immunoSEQ multiplex PCR; the TCRdb copy retains only in-frame clones and omits some. The sample contains fewer than 200,000 clones, about 65% of which appear only once. Sequencing input: PBMCs. All receptors come from a girl aged 10 to 17 in good health and CMV-seronegative. Both conserved end residues are part of each CDR3. A D gene is named only where the DNA matches it firmly. Clone size is not always given. Where it is, it says once, few, many or a class for expanded clones.

j_call d_call v_call clone_size cdr3_aa cdr3_nt
TRBJ2-2 TRBD2 TRBV4-1 . CASSQSGLAGATSNTGELFF TGCGCCAGCAGCCAATCCGGACTAGCGGGGGCGACCTCGAACACCGGGGAGCTGTTTTTT
TRBJ2-2 . TRBV19 once CASSIAGNTGELFF TGTGCCAGTAGTATTGCGGGAAACACCGGGGAGCTGTTTTTT
TRBJ2-7 . TRBV6-5 . CASRGGGYEQYF TGTGCCAGCAGAGGGGGGGGCTACGAGCAGTACTTC
TRBJ2-2 . TRBV27 . CASSLSRTGELFF TGTGCCAGCAGTTTATCGCGGACCGGGGAGCTGTTTTTT
TRBJ2-3 TRBD2 TRBV4-1 . CASSQESLAGGNTDTQYF TGCGCCAGCAGCCAAGAGAGCCTAGCGGGGGGTAACACAGATACGCAGTATTTT
TRBJ1-1 . TRBV5-6 . CASSFLTDTEAFF TGTGCCAGCAGCTTTTTGACAGACACTGAAGCTTTCTTT
TRBJ1-6 TRBD1 TRBV5-6 . CASSLGSSWDRGSAPLHF TGTGCCAGCAGCCTGGGGTCGTCATGGGACAGGGGTTCGGCACCCCTCCACTTT
TRBJ1-6 . TRBV6-4 . CASSAEDNSPLHF TGTGCCAGCAGTGCCGAGGATAATTCACCCCTCCACTTT
TRBJ2-5 . TRBV29-1 . CSVEDLQQGRETQYF TGCAGCGTTGAAGATCTTCAACAGGGTAGGGAGACCCAGTACTTC
TRBJ2-5 TRBD2 TRBV7-9 . CASSPDVGRETQYF TGTGCCAGCAGCCCGGACGTCGGGAGGGAGACCCAGTACTTC
TRBJ1-2 . TRBV12-5 . CASGSPGLPSGYTF TGTGCTAGTGGTTCCCCAGGCCTCCCGAGTGGCTACACCTTC
TRBJ1-2 TRBD1 TRBV5-1 few CASSSAPGTGYTNYGYTF TGCGCCAGCAGCTCGGCCCCCGGGACAGGGTATACTAACTATGGCTACACCTTC
TRBJ2-7 . TRBV4-2 . CASSQTQDEQYF TGTGCCAGCAGCCAAACCCAGGACGAGCAGTACTTC
TRBJ2-5 TRBD2 TRBV2 . CASRTTSGDQETQYF TGTGCCAGCAGGACTACTAGCGGTGACCAAGAGACCCAGTACTTC
TRBJ1-1 TRBD1 TRBV6-5 . CASSYIRGPNTEAFF TGTGCCAGCAGTTATATCAGGGGGCCCAACACTGAAGCTTTCTTT
TRBJ1-4 TRBD1 TRBV9 . CASSVAGQGINEKLFF TGTGCCAGCAGCGTAGCAGGACAGGGAATTAATGAAAAACTGTTTTTT
TRBJ2-3 TRBD2 TRBV19 . CASRAHSGESTDTQYF TGTGCCAGTAGGGCACATAGCGGGGAAAGCACAGATACGCAGTATTTT
TRBJ1-2 . TRBV5-1 . CASSLAIPSTGGYTF TGCGCCAGCAGCTTGGCCATCCCATCGACGGGGGGCTACACCTTC
TRBJ2-2 TRBD1 TRBV19 . CASSPLTGTGGFWNTGELFF TGTGCCAGTAGTCCACTTACCGGGACAGGGGGTTTTTGGAACACCGGGGAGCTGTTTTTT
TRBJ1-3 TRBD1 TRBV15 . CATSHRGYRNTIYF TGTGCCACCAGTCACAGGGGCTACAGAAACACCATATATTTT
TRBJ2-5 . TRBV10-3 . CAISESNSKQGLMYQETQYF TGTGCCATCAGTGAGTCGAATAGTAAACAGGGCCTGATGTACCAAGAGACCCAGTACTTC
TRBJ1-1 . TRBV6-5 . CASGESRGTEAFF TGTGCCAGCGGAGAGAGTCGAGGCACTGAAGCTTTCTTT
TRBJ2-7 . TRBV7-9 . CASSDTRGTITYEQYF TGTGCCAGCAGCGATACCCGTGGGACAATTACCTACGAGCAGTACTTC
TRBJ2-7 TRBD2 TRBV15 . CATSTLAGDEQYF TGTGCCACCAGTACTCTGGCGGGGGACGAGCAGTACTTC
TRBJ1-2 . TRBV6-1 . CASSELDGRRGYTF TGTGCCAGCAGTGAATTGGACGGGAGGCGCGGCTACACCTTC
TRBJ1-4 TRBD1 TRBV5-1 few CASSKGADATNEKLFF TGCGCCAGCAGCAAGGGGGCGGATGCAACTAATGAAAAACTGTTTTTT
TRBJ1-6 . TRBV30 once CAWSDRGNSPLHF TGTGCCTGGAGTGACCGGGGAAATTCACCCCTCCACTTT
TRBJ2-7 . TRBV10-3 . CAISDNTYEQYF TGTGCCATCAGTGATAACACCTACGAGCAGTACTTC
TRBJ1-4 . TRBV6-5 once CASSYSKVAGHEKLFF TGTGCCAGCAGTTACTCGAAGGTCGCAGGGCACGAAAAACTGTTTTTT
TRBJ2-2 TRBD1 TRBV2 . CASNAQGTANTGELFF TGTGCCAGCAACGCCCAGGGGACAGCGAACACCGGGGAGCTGTTTTTT
TRBJ1-1 . TRBV4-1 . CASSQSGTAGRTEAFF TGCGCCAGCAGCCAGAGCGGGACGGCGGGGCGCACTGAAGCTTTCTTT
TRBJ1-4 . TRBV19 few CASSIPPGGGTNEKLFF TGTGCCAGTAGTATACCCCCGGGCGGAGGAACTAATGAAAAACTGTTTTTT
TRBJ1-5 TRBD1 TRBV5-8 few CASSLPGTGGLQPQHF TGTGCCAGCAGCTTGCCCGGGACAGGGGGCTTACAGCCCCAGCATTTT
TRBJ2-7 . TRBV11-2 . CASSPEGSGETSYEQYF TGTGCCAGCAGCCCCGAGGGGTCAGGGGAGACATCCTACGAGCAGTACTTC
TRBJ2-1 . TRBV19 . CASAGTPDHEQFF TGTGCCAGCGCCGGGACACCAGACCATGAGCAGTTCTTC
TRBJ1-2 . TRBV7-3 . CASRGGVFNYGYTF TGTGCCAGCAGGGGCGGGGTTTTCAACTATGGCTACACCTTC
TRBJ2-7 . TRBV4-1 . CASSQPSGSAYEQYF TGCGCCAGCAGCCAACCAAGCGGGTCAGCCTACGAGCAGTACTTC
TRBJ2-1 TRBD2 TRBV5-1 . CASSSGLAGADEQFF TGCGCCAGCAGCTCGGGACTAGCAGGCGCCGATGAGCAGTTCTTC
TRBJ2-1 TRBD2 TRBV6-6 . CASSYSTGLEGYEQFF TGTGCCAGCAGTTACTCCACGGGACTAGAAGGTTATGAGCAGTTCTTC
TRBJ2-7 TRBD1 TRBV5-8 few CASSLGTGGPSYEQYF TGTGCCAGCAGCTTAGGGACAGGGGGCCCCTCCTACGAGCAGTACTTC
TRBJ2-1 . TRBV25-1 once CASSDVNSRAGANEQFF TGTGCCAGCAGTGATGTCAATTCTCGGGCGGGGGCGAATGAGCAGTTCTTC
TRBJ2-1 TRBD2 TRBV5-1 . CASSLALAGGNLNEQFF TGCGCCAGCAGCTTAGCTCTAGCGGGGGGAAACCTTAATGAGCAGTTCTTC
TRBJ1-1 TRBD1 TRBV6-5 . CASSYTDRGTEAFF TGTGCCAGCAGCTACACAGACAGGGGCACTGAAGCTTTCTTT
TRBJ1-5 TRBD1 TRBV7-9 few CASSLGGQVENQPQHF TGTGCCAGCAGCTTAGGAGGACAGGTAGAGAATCAGCCCCAGCATTTT